Listed below are T cell receptor beta chains from one sample, sequenced in a study of blood T cell repertoires in COVID-19. Method: immunoSEQ multiplex PCR; TCRdb's copy keeps in-frame clones and lacks some. The table has 65,000 to 90,000 clones, about 79% seen once. The sequenced sample was peripheral blood. All receptors derive from a woman aged 55-69 years with acute or convalescent COVID-19. CDR3s include the opening cysteine and the closing phenylalanine or tryptophan. The order of the fields is V gene, D gene, J gene, clone size, CDR3 DNA, CDR3 protein. D genes are given only for firm matches. Size values are once, few and many counts, or a class for expanded clones, and some rows have none.

>TRBV11-2|.|TRBJ1-3|.
TGTGCCAGCAGCCCACAACATTGGGACACCCAACGAGCGGGAAACACCATATATTTT
CASSPQHWDTQRAGNTIYF
>TRBV6-5|TRBD2|TRBJ2-5|few
TGTGCCAGCAGTTACGTGGGGCTAGCGGCCGAGACCCAGTACTTC
CASSYVGLAAETQYF
>TRBV7-6|.|TRBJ2-1|.
TGTGCCAGCAGCTTAGCTAGCGGAAGCTCCTACAATGAGCAGTTCTTC
CASSLASGSSYNEQFF
>TRBV28|.|TRBJ1-1|.
TGTGCCAGCAGTCCCCTCAACACTGAAGCTTTCTTT
CASSPLNTEAFF
>TRBV15|TRBD1|TRBJ2-2|.
TGTGCCACCAGCCCCCAGGGGGCTGACGGGGAGCTGTTTTTT
CATSPQGADGELFF
>TRBV5-1|.|TRBJ1-3|.
TGCGCCAGCAGCTTGGGGACAGACGGAAACACCATATATTTT
CASSLGTDGNTIYF
>TRBV15|TRBD2|TRBJ2-1|.
TGTGCCACCAGCAAAGCGGGGAGACGTACTGAGCAGTTCTTC
CATSKAGRRTEQFF
>TRBV2|TRBD2|TRBJ2-7|.
TGTGCCAGCAGTGAACTTCGTCTAGCGGGCCCCTTCTCCTACGAGCAGTACTTC
CASSELRLAGPFSYEQYF
>TRBV29-1|.|TRBJ1-2|.
TGCAGCGTTGGGCAGTTAAATGGCTACACCTTC
CSVGQLNGYTF
>TRBV7-9|TRBD1|TRBJ1-2|.
TGTGCCAGCAGCTTATCGACAGGGTTCAGCTATGGCTACACCTTC
CASSLSTGFSYGYTF
>TRBV6-6|.|TRBJ1-5|.
TGTGCCAGCAGTACGGGGGTGTCCCAGCATTTT
CASSTGVSQHF
>TRBV4-1|.|TRBJ2-3|.
TGCGCCAGCAGCCAAGCCCGGACTAGCACAGATACGCAGTATTTT
CASSQARTSTDTQYF